These 11 T cell receptor beta chains came from one sample sequenced in a study of T cells in Graves' hyperthyroidism and ophthalmopathy. From RNA transcripts, TCR beta CDR3 regions were amplified. The TCR CDR3 was amplified in a first-round RT-PCR using the HTBI primer set. TCRdb redid the calling of the multiplex PCR reads with MiXCR, one entry per CDR3 protein. The data show about 500,000 distinct CDR3 sequences, with approximately 16% seen just once and approximately 18% held by the top ten. The sample consisted of blood. Source of these receptors: a woman younger than 35 with Graves' hyperthyroidism.

J is TRBJ2-5 and V is TRBV19, with 9 bases identical to TRBD2. Germline V gene data show CDR1 as LNHDA and CDR2 as SQIVND (reference sequence). The CDR3 loop spans 15 amino acids. J was trimmed by 5 bases and V by 5 bases; bases with no gene match: 9. CDR3 nucleotides: TGTGCCAGTAGTCCCGGGACTAGCCCCCGGGAGACCCAGTACTTC. Translating it yields CASSPGTSPRETQYF.

The chain has TRBV6-5 and TRBJ1-1; no reliable D call. The CDR3 has 15 residues. CDR1 and CDR2 from the germline V gene are MNHEY and SVGAGI. The V end lost 2 bases, the J end lost 0 bases, and 10 bases lay between the germline ends. The CDR3 reads CASSYTLGMNTEAFF. The CDR3 DNA follows: TGTGCCAGCAGTTACACCCTAGGGATGAACACTGAAGCTTTCTTT.

The rearrangement uses TRBV10-2 and TRBJ1-1; TRBD1 is a possible D gene (5 bases). Germline CDR1 WSHSY, CDR2 SAAADI. This CDR3 is built from 13 residues. V was pared by 6 bases and J by 12 bases, with 20 bases between. CDR3 sequence reads: CASSLFSSEGTFF. For the CDR3, the DNA is TGCGCCAGCAGCCTTTTCTCCTCAGAGGGGACTTTCTTT.

This clonotype has only a few counts. The chain employs TRBV19 and TRBJ1-1; D is possibly TRBD1 (5 bases). Germline CDR1 LNHDA, CDR2 SQIVND (reference sequence). There are 15 residues in the CDR3. The V end lost 1 base, the J end lost 1 base, and 10 bases lay between the germline ends. This CDR3 reads CASSIGGTQNTEAFF. Here the CDR3 DNA reads TGTGCCAGTAGTATAGGGGGCACGCAGAACACTGAAGCTTTCTTT.

This clonotype was recorded a few times. The gene calls are TRBV24-1 and TRBJ1-2; D possibly corresponds to TRBD1 (5 bases). The CDR3 runs 13 residues. Trimming removed 5 bases from V and 8 bases from J, with 14 bases in between. Germline V lookup: CDR1 KGHDR, CDR2 SFDVKD. The chain's CDR3 is CATSAPTERGYTF. CDR3 nucleotides: TGTGCCACCAGTGCCCCGACAGAAAGGGGCTACACCTTC.

This clonotype was found many times. This chain links TRBV12-3 or TRBV12-4 with TRBJ1-2; D not resolved. Trimming left V 6 bases short and J 3 bases short, with 11 bases between. The CDR3 consists of 13 residues. The CDR3 DNA follows: TGTGCCAGCAGCCCCGATTTGGACTATGGCTACACCTTC. Translated: CASSPDLDYGYTF.

The chain carries TRBV5-1 and TRBJ2-7; 7 bases agree with TRBD2. The CDR3 runs to 15 residues. V was pared by 0 bases and J by 3 bases, with 6 bases of the junction left unmatched. CDR1 and CDR2 (germline): SGHRS, YFSETQ. For the CDR3, the DNA is TGCGCCAGCAGCTTGGCTAGCGGACCCTTCTACGAGCAGTACTTC. Its protein is CASSLASGPFYEQYF.

This clonotype was counted a few times. J is TRBJ1-1 and V is TRBV5-6; possible D gene TRBD1, 6 bases. The CDR3 is made up of 20 amino acids. V lost 2 bases, J lost 5 bases, and 31 bases lay in between. Germline-derived CDR1 and CDR2 are SGHDT and YYEEEE. The CDR3 loop is CASSLSGGFGLGTTGTEAFF. The CDR3 region has the DNA TGTGCCAGCAGCTTATCTGGGGGCTTCGGGTTGGGAACTACCGGGACTGAAGCTTTCTTT.

This chain uses TRBV3-1 with TRBJ2-3; TRBD1 matches at 8 bases. The CDR3 sequence is 14 residues long. Looked up from germline, CDR1 is LGHDT and CDR2 is YNNKEL (reference sequence). The ends lost 4 bases at V and 5 bases at J; junction bases unmatched: 5. The CDR3 DNA follows: TGTGCCAGCAGCCTGGACAGGGTGGAAGATACGCAGTATTTT. The encoded protein is CASSLDRVEDTQYF.

Worth noting for this clonotype: A much larger clone sits a single nucleotide away, making a read error possible. V and J are TRBV11-3 and TRBJ1-2; D gene unclear. Trimming took 6 bases from V and 6 from J, leaving 17 bases between them. The CDR3 spans 14 residues. The germline V gene has CDR1 SGHNT and CDR2 YENEEA. The CDR3 region is CASRRSGAENGYTF. The CDR3 region has the DNA TGTGCCAGCAGACGTTCTGGCGCTGAAAATGGCTACACCTTC.

On this clonotype: One end of the junction fails to match germline, which may point to a read error. The chain uses TRBV5-1 and TRBJ2-7, with D possibly TRBD1 on 7 matching bases. From germline, CDR1 is SGHRS and CDR2 YFSETQ. This CDR3 is 15 amino acids long. This CDR3 reads CASSLVGGGLGEQYF. In DNA, the CDR3 is TGCGCCAGCAGTTTGGTAGGAGGGGGCCTAGGGGAGCAGTACTTC.